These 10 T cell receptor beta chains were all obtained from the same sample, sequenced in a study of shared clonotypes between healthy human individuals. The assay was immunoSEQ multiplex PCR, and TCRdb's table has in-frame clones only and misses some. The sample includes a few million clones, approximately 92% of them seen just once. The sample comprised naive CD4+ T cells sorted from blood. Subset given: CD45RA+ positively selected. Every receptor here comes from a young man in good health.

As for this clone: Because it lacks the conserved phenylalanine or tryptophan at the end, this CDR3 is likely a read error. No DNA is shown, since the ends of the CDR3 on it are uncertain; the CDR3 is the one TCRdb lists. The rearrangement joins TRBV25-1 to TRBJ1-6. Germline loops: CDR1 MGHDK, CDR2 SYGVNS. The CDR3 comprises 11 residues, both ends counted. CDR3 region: CASSQRTKFYL.

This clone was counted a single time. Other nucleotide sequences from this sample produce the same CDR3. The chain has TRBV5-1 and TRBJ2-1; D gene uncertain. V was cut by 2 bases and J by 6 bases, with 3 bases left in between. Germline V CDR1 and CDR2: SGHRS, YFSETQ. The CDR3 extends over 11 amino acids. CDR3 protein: CASSFSNEQFF. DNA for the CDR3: TGCGCCAGCAGCTTCAGCAATGAGCAGTTCTTC.

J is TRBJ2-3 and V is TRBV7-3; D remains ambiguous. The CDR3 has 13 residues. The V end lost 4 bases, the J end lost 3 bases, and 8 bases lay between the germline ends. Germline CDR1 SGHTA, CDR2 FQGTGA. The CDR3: CASSSGPTDTQYF. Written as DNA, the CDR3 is TGTGCCAGCAGCTCAGGACCTACAGATACGCAGTATTTT. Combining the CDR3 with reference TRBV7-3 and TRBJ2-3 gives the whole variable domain GAGVSQTPSNKVTEKGKYVELRCDPISGHTALYWYRQSLGQGPEFLIYFQGTGAADDSGLPNDRFFAVRPEGSVSTLKIQRTERGDSAVYLCASSSGPTDTQYFGPGTRLTVL.

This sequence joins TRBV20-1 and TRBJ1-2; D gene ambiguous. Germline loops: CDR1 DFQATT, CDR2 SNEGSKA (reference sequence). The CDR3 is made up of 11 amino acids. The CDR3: CSVAAYGSYTF. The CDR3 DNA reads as TGCAGCGTGGCAGCTTACGGGAGCTACACCTTC.

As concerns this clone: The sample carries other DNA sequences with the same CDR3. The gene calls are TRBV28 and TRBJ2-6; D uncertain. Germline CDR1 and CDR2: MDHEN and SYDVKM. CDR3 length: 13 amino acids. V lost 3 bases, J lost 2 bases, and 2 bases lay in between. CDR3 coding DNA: TGTGCCAGCAGTTTGGCTGGGGCCAACGTCCTGACTTTC. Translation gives CASSLAGANVLTF.

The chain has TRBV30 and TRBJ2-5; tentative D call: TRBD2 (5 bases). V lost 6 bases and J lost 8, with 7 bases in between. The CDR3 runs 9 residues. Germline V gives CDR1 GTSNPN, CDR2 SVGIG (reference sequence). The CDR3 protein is CACGVTQYF. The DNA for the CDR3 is TGTGCCTGCGGGGTAACCCAGTACTTC. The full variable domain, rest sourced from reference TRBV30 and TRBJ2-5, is SQTIHQWPATLVQPVGSPLSLECTVEGTSNPNLYWYRQAAGRGLQLLFYSVGIGQISSEVPQNLSASRPQDRQFILSSKKLLLSDSGFYLCACGVTQYFGPGTRLLVL.

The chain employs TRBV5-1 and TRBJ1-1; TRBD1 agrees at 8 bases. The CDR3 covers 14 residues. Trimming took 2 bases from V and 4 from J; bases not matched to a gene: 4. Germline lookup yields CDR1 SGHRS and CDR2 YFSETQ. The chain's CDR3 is CASSFSGGGTEAFF. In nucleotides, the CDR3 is TGCGCCAGCAGCTTTTCAGGGGGCGGCACTGAAGCTTTCTTT.

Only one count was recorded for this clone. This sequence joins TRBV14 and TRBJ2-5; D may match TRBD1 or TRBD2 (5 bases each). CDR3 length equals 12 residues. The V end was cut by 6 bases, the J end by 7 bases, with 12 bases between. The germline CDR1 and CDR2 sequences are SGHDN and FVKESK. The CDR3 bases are TGTGCCAGCAGTGCCGGGACCCCGACCCAGTACTTC. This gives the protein CASSAGTPTQYF. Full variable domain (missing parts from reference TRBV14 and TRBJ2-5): EAGVTQFPSHSVIEKGQTVTLRCDPISGHDNLYWYRRVMGKEIKFLLHFVKESKQDESGMPNNRFLAERTGGTYSTLKVQPAELEDSGVYFCASSAGTPTQYFGPGTRLLVL.

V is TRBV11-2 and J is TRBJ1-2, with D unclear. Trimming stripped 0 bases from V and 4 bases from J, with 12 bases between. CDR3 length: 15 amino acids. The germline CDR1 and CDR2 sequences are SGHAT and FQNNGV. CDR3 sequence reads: CASSLDSAHLYGYTF. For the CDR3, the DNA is TGTGCCAGCAGCTTAGATAGTGCTCACCTCTATGGCTACACCTTC.

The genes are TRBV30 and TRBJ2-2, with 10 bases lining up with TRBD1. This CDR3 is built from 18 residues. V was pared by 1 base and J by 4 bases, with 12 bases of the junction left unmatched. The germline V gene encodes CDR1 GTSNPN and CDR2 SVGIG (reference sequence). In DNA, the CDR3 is TGTGCCTGGAGTGGTCAATTTCCTAGACAGGGGGCCACCGGGGAGCTGTTTTTT. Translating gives CAWSGQFPRQGATGELFF.